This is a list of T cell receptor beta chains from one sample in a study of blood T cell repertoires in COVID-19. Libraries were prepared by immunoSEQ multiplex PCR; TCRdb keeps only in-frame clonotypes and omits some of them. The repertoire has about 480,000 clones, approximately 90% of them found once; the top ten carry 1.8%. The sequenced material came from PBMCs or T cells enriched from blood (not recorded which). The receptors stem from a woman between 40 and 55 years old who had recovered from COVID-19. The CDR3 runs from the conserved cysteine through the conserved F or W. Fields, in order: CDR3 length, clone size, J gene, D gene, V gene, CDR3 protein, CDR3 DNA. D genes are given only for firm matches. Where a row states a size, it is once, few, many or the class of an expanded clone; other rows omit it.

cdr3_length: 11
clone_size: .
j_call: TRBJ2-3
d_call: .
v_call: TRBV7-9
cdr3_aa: CASKIADTQYF
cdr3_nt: TGTGCCAGCAAAATCGCAGATACGCAGTATTTT

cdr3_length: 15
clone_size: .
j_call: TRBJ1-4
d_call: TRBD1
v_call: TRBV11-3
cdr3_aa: CASSPRDRGREKLFF
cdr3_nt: TGTGCCAGCAGCCCACGGGACAGGGGTAGGGAAAAACTGTTTTTT

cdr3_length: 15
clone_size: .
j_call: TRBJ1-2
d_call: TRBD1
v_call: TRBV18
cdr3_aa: CASSPDGQGAWGYTF
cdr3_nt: TGTGCCAGCTCACCAGATGGACAGGGGGCGTGGGGCTACACCTTC

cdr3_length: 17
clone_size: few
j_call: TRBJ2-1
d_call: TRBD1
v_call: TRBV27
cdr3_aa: CASRNRGTGSTENEQFF
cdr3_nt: TGTGCCAGCAGAAACCGCGGGACAGGGAGTACGGAGAATGAGCAGTTCTTC

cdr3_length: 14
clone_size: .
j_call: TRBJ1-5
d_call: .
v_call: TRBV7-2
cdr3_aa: CASSPQGVAQPQHF
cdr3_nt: TGTGCCAGCAGCCCTCAGGGTGTAGCCCAGCCCCAGCATTTT

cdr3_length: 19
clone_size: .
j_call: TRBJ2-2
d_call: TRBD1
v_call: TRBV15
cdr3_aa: CATSRGLKGGDRGTGELFF
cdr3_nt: TGTGCCACCAGCAGAGGATTGAAGGGCGGGGACAGGGGCACCGGGGAGCTGTTTTTT

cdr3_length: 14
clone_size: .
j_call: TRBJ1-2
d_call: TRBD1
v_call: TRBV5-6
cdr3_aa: CASSLNARGLGYTF
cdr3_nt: TGTGCCAGCAGTTTAAATGCCAGGGGGCTTGGCTACACCTTC

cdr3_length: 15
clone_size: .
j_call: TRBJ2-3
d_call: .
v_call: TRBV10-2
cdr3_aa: CASSESSPSTDTQYF
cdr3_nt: TGCGCCAGCAGTGAGTCGTCCCCTAGCACAGATACGCAGTATTTT

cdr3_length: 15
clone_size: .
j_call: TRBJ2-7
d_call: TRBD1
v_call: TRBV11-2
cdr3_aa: CASSSLGQDGYEQYF
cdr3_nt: TGTGCCAGCAGCTCCCTCGGACAGGACGGGTACGAGCAGTACTTC

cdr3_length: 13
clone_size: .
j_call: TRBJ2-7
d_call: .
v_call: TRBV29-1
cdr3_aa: CSVEEEAGHEQYF
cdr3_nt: TGCAGCGTTGAAGAGGAGGCGGGGCACGAGCAGTACTTC

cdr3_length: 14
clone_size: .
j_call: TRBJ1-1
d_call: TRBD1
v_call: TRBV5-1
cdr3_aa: CASSLGQGHTEAFF
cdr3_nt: TGCGCCAGCAGCCTGGGACAGGGGCACACTGAAGCTTTCTTT

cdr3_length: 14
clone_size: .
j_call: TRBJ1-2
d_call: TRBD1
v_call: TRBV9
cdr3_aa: CASSVGQGPYGYTF
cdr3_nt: TGTGCCAGCAGCGTAGGACAGGGGCCCTATGGCTACACCTTC

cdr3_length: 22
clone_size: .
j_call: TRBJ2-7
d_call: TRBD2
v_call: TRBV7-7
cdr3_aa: CASSLGGVGQGLAGLSSYEQYF
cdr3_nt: TGTGCCAGCAGCTTAGGGGGAGTAGGTCAGGGACTAGCGGGGTTAAGCTCCTACGAGCAGTACTTC

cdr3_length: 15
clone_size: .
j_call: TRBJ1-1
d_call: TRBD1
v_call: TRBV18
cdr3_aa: CASALLGTGDTEAFF
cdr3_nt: TGTGCCAGCGCCTTACTCGGGACAGGAGACACTGAAGCTTTCTTT

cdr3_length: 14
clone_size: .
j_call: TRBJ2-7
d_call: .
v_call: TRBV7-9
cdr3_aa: CASSLETSPGEQYF
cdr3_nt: TGTGCCAGCAGCTTAGAAACATCCCCGGGCGAGCAGTACTTC

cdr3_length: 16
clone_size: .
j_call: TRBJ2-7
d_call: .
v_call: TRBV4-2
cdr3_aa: CASSRGEGRGSYEQYF
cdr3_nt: TGTGCCAGCAGCCGTGGGGAGGGCAGGGGCTCCTACGAGCAGTACTTC

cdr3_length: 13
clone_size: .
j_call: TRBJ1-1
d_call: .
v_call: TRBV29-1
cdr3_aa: CSVEGQINTEAFF
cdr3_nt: TGCAGCGTTGAAGGGCAGATCAACACTGAAGCTTTCTTT

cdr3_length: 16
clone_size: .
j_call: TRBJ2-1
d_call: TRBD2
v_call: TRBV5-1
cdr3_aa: CASSGVAGVGYNEQFF
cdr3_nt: TGCGCCAGCAGCGGAGTAGCGGGAGTAGGTTACAATGAGCAGTTCTTC

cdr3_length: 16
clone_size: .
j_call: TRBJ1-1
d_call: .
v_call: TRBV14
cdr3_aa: CASSHPPAGLRTEAFF
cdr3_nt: TGTGCCAGCAGCCATCCACCCGCAGGGTTGCGCACTGAAGCTTTCTTT

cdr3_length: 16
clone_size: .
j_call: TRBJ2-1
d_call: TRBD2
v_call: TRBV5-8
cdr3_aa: CASSLDQREGINEQFF
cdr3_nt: TGTGCCAGCAGCTTGGATCAGCGGGAGGGGATCAATGAGCAGTTCTTC

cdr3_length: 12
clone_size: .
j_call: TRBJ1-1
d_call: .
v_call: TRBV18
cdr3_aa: CASSPPDSNAFF
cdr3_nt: TGTGCCAGCTCACCTCCGGACAGTAACGCTTTCTTT

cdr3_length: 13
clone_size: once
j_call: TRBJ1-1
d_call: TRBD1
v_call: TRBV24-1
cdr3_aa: CATSDADRAEAFF
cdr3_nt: TGTGCCACCAGTGACGCAGACAGGGCGGAAGCTTTCTTT

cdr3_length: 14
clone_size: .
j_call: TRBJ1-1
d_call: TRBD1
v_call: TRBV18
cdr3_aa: CASSSGQGGTEAFF
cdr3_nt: TGTGCCAGCTCATCGGGACAGGGCGGGACTGAAGCTTTCTTT

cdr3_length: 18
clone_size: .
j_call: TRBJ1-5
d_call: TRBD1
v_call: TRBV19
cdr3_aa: CASSLVAGTGGAGQPQHF
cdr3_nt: TGTGCCAGTAGTTTAGTAGCCGGGACAGGGGGCGCCGGTCAGCCCCAGCATTTT

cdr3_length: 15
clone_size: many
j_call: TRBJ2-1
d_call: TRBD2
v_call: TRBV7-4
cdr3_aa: CASSASGCYRNEQFF
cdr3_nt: TGTGCCAGCAGCGCTAGCGGCTGCTATCGAAATGAGCAGTTCTTC

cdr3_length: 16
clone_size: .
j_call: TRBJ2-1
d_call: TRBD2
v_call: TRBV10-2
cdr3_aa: CASSDRTSGHHRAQFF
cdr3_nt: TGCGCCAGCAGTGACCGGACTAGCGGCCATCACCGAGCGCAGTTCTTC

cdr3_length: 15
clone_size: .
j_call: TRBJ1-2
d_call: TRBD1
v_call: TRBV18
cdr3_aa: CASSPNEGAYYGYTF
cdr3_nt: TGTGCCAGCTCACCTAACGAGGGGGCATACTATGGCTACACCTTC

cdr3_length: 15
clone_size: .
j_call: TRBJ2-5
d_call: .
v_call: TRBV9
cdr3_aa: CASSVEGGSGETQYF
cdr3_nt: TGTGCCAGCAGCGTAGAGGGGGGGTCAGGAGAGACCCAGTACTTC

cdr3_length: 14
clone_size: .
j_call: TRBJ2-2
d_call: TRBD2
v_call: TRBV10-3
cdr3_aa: CAINGAGENGELFF
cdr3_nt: TGTGCCATCAACGGGGCGGGAGAGAACGGGGAGCTGTTTTTT

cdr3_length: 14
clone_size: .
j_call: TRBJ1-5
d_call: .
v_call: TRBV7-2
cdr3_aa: CASARVNGNQPQHF
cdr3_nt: TGTGCCAGCGCCAGGGTAAATGGCAATCAGCCCCAGCATTTT

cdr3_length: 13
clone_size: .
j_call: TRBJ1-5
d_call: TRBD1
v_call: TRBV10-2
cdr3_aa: CASSTQGHQPQHF
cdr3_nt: TGCGCCAGCAGTACACAGGGGCATCAGCCCCAGCATTTT

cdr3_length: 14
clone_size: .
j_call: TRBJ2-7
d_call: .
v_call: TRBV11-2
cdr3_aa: CASSPASDVYEQYF
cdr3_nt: TGTGCCAGCAGCCCCGCTAGCGACGTCTACGAGCAGTACTTC

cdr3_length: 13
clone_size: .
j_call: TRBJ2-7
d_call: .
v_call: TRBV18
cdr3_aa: CASSPGMSYEQYF
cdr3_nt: TGTGCCAGCTCACCGGGCATGTCCTACGAGCAGTACTTC

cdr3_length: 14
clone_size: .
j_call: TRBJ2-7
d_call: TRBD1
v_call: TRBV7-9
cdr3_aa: CASSFTQGTYEQYF
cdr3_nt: TGTGCCAGCAGCTTTACACAGGGGACCTACGAGCAGTACTTC

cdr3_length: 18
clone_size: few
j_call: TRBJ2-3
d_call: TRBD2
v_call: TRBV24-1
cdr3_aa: CATSDPTSGRGVTDTQYF
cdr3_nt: TGTGCCACCAGTGACCCGACTAGCGGGAGGGGTGTGACAGATACGCAGTATTTT

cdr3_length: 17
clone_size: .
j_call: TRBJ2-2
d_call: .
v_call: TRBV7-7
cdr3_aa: CASSSIQPGHNTGELFF
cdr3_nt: TGTGCCAGCAGTTCGATACAACCGGGACATAACACCGGGGAGCTGTTTTTT

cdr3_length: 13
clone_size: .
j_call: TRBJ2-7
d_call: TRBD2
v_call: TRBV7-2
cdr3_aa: CASSLLAAYEQYF
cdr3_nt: TGTGCCAGCAGTTTGCTAGCGGCCTACGAGCAGTACTTC

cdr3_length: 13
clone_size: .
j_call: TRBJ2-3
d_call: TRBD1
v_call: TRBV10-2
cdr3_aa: CAARTGLTDTQYF
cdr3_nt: TGCGCCGCACGGACAGGACTCACAGATACGCAGTATTTT

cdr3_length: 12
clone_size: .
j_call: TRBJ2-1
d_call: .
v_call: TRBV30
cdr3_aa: CAWSVQYNEQFF
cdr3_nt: TGTGCCTGGAGTGTACAATACAATGAGCAGTTCTTC

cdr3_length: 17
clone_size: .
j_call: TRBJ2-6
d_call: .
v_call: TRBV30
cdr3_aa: CAWSVPGHFSGANVLTF
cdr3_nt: TGTGCCTGGAGTGTACCGGGACACTTCTCTGGGGCCAACGTCCTGACTTTC

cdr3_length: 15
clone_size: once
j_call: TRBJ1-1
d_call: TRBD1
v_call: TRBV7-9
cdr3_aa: CASSRTGGVGTEAFF
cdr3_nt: TGTGCCAGCAGCCGTACAGGGGGCGTAGGCACTGAAGCTTTCTTT

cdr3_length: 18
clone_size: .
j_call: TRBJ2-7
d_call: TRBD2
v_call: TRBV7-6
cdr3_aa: CASSSGLAGGDHFYEQYF
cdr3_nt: TGTGCCAGCAGCTCCGGACTAGCGGGTGGAGATCACTTCTACGAGCAGTACTTC

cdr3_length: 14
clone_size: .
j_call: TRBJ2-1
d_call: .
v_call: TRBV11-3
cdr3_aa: CASSLGGTNNEQFF
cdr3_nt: TGTGCCAGCAGCTTAGGGGGGACAAACAATGAGCAGTTCTTC

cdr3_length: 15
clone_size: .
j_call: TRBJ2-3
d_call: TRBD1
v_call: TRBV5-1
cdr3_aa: CASSRGQTETDTQYF
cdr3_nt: TGCGCCAGCAGCCGGGGACAGACGGAGACAGATACGCAGTATTTT

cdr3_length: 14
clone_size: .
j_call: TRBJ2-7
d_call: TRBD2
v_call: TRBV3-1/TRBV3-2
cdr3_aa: CASSLSGASYEQYF
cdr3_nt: TGTGCCAGCAGCCTCAGCGGGGCCTCCTACGAGCAGTACTTC

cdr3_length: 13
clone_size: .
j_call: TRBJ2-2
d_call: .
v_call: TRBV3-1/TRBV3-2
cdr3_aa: CATSRGNTGELFF
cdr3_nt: TGTGCCACCAGCAGGGGGAACACCGGGGAGCTGTTTTTT

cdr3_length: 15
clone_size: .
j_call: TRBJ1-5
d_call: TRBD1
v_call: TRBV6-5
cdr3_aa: CASRKTGAYNQPQHF
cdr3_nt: TGTGCCAGCAGAAAGACAGGGGCGTACAATCAGCCCCAGCATTTT

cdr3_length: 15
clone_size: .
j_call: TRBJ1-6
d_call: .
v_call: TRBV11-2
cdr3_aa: CASSNLRSYNSPLHF
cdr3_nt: TGTGCCAGCAGTAATCTTCGCTCCTATAATTCACCCCTCCACTTT

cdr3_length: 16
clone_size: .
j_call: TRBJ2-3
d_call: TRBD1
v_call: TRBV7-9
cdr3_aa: CASSLEGAKVADTQYF
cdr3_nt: TGTGCCAGCAGCTTAGAGGGGGCCAAGGTGGCAGATACGCAGTATTTT

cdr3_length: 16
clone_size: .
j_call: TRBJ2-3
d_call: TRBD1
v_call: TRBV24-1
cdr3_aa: CATSDTRQGSTDTQYF
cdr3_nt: TGTGCCACCAGTGATACTAGACAGGGTAGCACAGATACGCAGTATTTT

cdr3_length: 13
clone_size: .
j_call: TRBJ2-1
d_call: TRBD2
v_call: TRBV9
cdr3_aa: CASSQALAGEQFF
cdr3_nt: TGTGCCAGCAGCCAAGCTCTAGCGGGGGAGCAGTTCTTC

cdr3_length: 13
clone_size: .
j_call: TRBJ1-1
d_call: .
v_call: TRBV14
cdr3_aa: CASSQTTGTEAFF
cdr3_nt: TGTGCCAGCAGCCAAACGACGGGCACTGAAGCTTTCTTT

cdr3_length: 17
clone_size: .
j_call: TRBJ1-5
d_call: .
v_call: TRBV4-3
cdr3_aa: CASSQDYLEDGGYPQHF
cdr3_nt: TGCGCCAGCAGCCAAGATTATTTGGAGGATGGGGGCTACCCCCAGCATTTT

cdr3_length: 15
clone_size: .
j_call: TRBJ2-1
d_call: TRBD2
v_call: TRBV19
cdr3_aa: CASRILAGPLNEQFF
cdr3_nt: TGTGCCAGTAGGATACTAGCGGGACCATTGAATGAGCAGTTCTTC

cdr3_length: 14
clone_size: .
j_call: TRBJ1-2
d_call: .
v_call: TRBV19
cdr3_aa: CASRPPQGRYGYTF
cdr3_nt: TGTGCCAGTAGACCCCCGCAGGGCCGCTATGGCTACACCTTC

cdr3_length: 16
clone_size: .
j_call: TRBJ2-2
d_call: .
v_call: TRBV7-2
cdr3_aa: CASSLESWRRAGELFF
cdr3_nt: TGTGCCAGCAGCTTAGAGAGCTGGCGGAGAGCCGGGGAGCTGTTTTTT

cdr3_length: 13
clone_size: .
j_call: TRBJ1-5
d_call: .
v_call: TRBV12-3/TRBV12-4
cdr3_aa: CASSRQDSQPQHF
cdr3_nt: TGTGCCAGCAGTCGACAGGACTCGCAGCCCCAGCATTTT

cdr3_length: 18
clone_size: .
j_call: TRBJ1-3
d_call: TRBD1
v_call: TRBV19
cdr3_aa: CASSMGVTGAEFGNTIYF
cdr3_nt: TGTGCCAGTAGTATGGGGGTGACAGGGGCAGAATTTGGAAACACCATATATTTT

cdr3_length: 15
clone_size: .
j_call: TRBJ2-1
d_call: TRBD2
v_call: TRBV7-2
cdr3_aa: CASSLPGLAGYGQFF
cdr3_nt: TGTGCCAGCAGCCTTCCCGGACTAGCGGGATATGGGCAGTTCTTC

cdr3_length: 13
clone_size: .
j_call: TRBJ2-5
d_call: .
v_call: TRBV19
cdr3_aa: CASSYRGGETQYF
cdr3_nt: TGTGCCAGTAGTTATCGGGGAGGTGAGACCCAGTACTTC